This TCR beta chain was retrieved from a study of CD8 T cells in Susac syndrome. Stable or active relapsing-remitting multiple sclerosis, untreated and meeting revised McDonald criteria, defined the controls. CD8+ and CD4+ T cells were negatively isolated; TEMRA cells were FACS-enriched. Roughly 0.5 to 1 ug RNA was reverse transcribed with random hexamers. Multiplex immunoSEQ PCR targeted 54 Vbeta and 13 Jbeta TCR beta segments. In TCRdb, the immunoSEQ multiplex PCR reads were re-called with MiXCR into one record per CDR3 protein. The profile shows around 120,000 distinct CDR3 sequences, roughly 94% of them singletons. CDR3 length: 15 residues. CDR1 and CDR2 from the germline V gene are LGHNA and YSLEER. Losses at the gene ends were 4 bases for V and 8 bases for J; bases not matched to a gene: 11.

J is TRBJ2-1 and V is TRBV4-3, with 7 bases matching TRBD1. Sequencing was performed on CD4+ T cells from PBMCs. This clonotype was obtained from a human donor with multiple sclerosis. This chain's CDR3 is CASSRGTRGIDEQFF. The DNA of the CDR3 is TGCGCCAGCAGCCGAGGGACCAGGGGGATCGATGAGCAGTTCTTC.